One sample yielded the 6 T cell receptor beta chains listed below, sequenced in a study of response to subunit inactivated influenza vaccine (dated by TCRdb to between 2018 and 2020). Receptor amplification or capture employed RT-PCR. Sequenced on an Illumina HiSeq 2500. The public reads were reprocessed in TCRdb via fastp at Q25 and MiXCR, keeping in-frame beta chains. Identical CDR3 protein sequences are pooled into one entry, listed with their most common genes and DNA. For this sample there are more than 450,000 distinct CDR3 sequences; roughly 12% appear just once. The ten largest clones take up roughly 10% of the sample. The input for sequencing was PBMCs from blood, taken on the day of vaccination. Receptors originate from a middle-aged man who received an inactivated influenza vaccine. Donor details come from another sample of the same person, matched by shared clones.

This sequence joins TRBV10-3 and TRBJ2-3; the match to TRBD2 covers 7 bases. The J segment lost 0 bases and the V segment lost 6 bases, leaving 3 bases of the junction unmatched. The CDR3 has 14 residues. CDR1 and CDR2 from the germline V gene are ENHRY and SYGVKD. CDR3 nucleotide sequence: TGTGCCATCAGGATGACTAGCAGCACAGATACGCAGTATTTT. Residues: CAIRMTSSTDTQYF.

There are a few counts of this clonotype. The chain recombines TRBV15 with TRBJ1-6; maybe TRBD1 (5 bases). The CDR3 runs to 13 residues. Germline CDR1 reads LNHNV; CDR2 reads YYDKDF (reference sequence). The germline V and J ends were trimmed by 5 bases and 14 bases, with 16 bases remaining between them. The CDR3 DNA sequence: TGTGCCACCAGCGACACCCGTTTAGGGGCCCTCCACTTT. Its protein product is CATSDTRLGALHF.

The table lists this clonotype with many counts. CDR3 amino acids: CASSPYSWEGGETQYF. CDR3 in DNA: TGTGCCAGCAGTCCCTACTCGTGGGAGGGCGGAGAGACCCAGTACTTC. V and J are TRBV27 and TRBJ2-5; TRBD2 agrees at 7 bases. In germline, CDR1 is MNHEY, CDR2 SMNVEV (reference sequence). The CDR3 is made up of 16 amino acids. The V gene end was trimmed by 5 bases and the J gene end by 4 bases; junction bases not matched to a gene: 13.

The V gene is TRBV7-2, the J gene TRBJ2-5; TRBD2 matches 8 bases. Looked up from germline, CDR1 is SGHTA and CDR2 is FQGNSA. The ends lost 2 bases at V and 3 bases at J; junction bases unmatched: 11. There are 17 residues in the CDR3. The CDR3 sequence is CASSLHKLLAEKETQYF. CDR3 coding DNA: TGTGCCAGCAGCTTACACAAGCTACTAGCGGAGAAAGAGACCCAGTACTTC.

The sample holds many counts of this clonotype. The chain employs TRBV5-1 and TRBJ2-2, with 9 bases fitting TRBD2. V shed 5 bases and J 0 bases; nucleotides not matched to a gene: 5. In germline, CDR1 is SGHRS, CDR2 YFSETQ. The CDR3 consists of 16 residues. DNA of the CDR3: TGCGCCAGCAGACCAGCGGGGGGAACGAACACCGGGGAGCTGTTTTTT. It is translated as CASRPAGGTNTGELFF. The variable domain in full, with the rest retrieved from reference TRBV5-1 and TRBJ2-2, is KAGVTQTPRYLIKTRGQQVTLSCSPISGHRSVSWYQQTPGQGLQFLFEYFSETQRNKGNFPGRFSGRQFSNSRSEMNVSTLELGDSALYLCASRPAGGTNTGELFFGEGSRLTVL.

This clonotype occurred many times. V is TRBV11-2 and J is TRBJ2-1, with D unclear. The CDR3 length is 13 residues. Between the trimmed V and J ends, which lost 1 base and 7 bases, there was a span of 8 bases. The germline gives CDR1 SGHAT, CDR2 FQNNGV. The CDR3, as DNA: TGTGCCAGCAGCTTAGGGGCAGTTAATGAGCAGTTCTTC. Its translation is CASSLGAVNEQFF.